Sequencing of this T cell receptor (beta chain) was carried out in a study of esophageal squamous cell carcinoma under preoperative chemotherapy. The overall study: Both tumor-infiltrating lymphocytes and peripheral blood T cells had their TCR repertoires profiled.

The time point here: before preoperative PTX-NDP chemotherapy. TCRdb reanalysed the PCR reads using MiXCR and keeps one entry per CDR3 protein. The sample shows tens of thousands of distinct CDR3 sequences, about half of them seen only once. Notes on this clonotype: One junction end disagrees with the germline gene, perhaps due to a read error.

The CDR3 sequence is 14 residues long. Sample acquisition took place from a patient given preoperative chemotherapy. The chain links TRBV12-3 or TRBV12-4 to TRBJ2-3; TRBD2 aligns across 8 bases. The TCR was taken from a human donor with esophageal squamous cell carcinoma. The donor label of this sample is uncertain. The DNA for the CDR3 is TGTGCCAGCACCAGAGGACTAGCCACAGATATTCAGTACTTT. It yields the protein CASTRGLATDIQYF.